This T cell receptor (beta chain) was retrieved from a study of a mutant IDH1 vaccine in newly diagnosed glioma (dated by TCRdb to the early 2020s). Background for the entire study: Across visits V03 through V10, patients got a total of eight vaccinations, given in weeks 1, 3, 5, 7, 11, 15, 19 and 23. Vaccination was initiated 4-6 weeks after radiotherapy alone, or concurrently with temozolomide cycles in the chemotherapy-containing groups. The roughly 30 treated patients were roughly 62% male and around 40% female, with a mean age of approximately 38 years. Prior to enrollment, standard therapy consisting of radiotherapy alone, temozolomide alone, or radiochemotherapy with temozolomide had been administered to patients, with the combination being received by most patients. Peripheral blood was collected at six visits: V03 (baseline), V05, V07, V10, V12 and V13. For exploratory analyses, about two dozen treated patients had longitudinal TCRB deep sequencing done wherever samples were available.

V and J are truncated by 2 bases and 2 bases respectively, leaving an intervening sequence of 5 bases. Including cysteine and phenylalanine, the CDR3 has 14 amino acids. The entry retains the CDR3 DNA only, 42 bases that are in frame from base 1. The germline V gene encodes CDR1 SGDLS and CDR2 YYNGEE. The label giving this sample's time point can be read as: week 5, during vaccination. Each vaccine dose, consisting of 300 ug of a 20-mer mutant IDH1 peptide in Montanide, was administered subcutaneously with topical imiquimod. Donors had newly diagnosed WHO grade 3 or 4 IDH1-mutant astrocytomas with loss of nuclear ATRX. The samples were drawn from NOA16, a multicentre, single-arm, open-label phase I trial in Germany that tested a mutant IDH1 peptide vaccine in humans for the first time. Genomic DNA for TCRB sequencing was extracted from EDTA blood using the DNeasy Blood and Tissue Kit. Preparation of the library involved the immunoSEQ multiplex PCR assay. Rearranged TCR beta chain sequences were amplified with the hsTCRB Kit following the manufacturer's protocol. TCRB libraries were sequenced on an Illumina MiSeq. The study's processing was this. The proprietary platform of the kit vendor was used for demultiplexing, trimming and gene mapping. The clones in this table, taken by TCRdb from immuneACCESS, are in-frame only. Not every clone is retained; where verified, under half of the shortfall comes from an unresolved V gene, and the cause of the rest is unknown. The D gene and trimming were derived from the DNA, and the V and J assignments and clone size from that table. A total of 50,000 or so clones appear in this sample, under 90% of them only once. 7% to 8.5% of the sample belongs to the ten largest clones.

What the authors observed across the whole study: Pseudoprogression appeared unrelated to alterations in the top peripheral T cell clonotypes detected by TCRB sequencing. Across multiple MHC alleles, vaccine-induced immune responses were seen in around 94% of patients. According to the authors, sample limitations meant that analyses of patient blood samples could not be reproduced. PBMC samples for TCRB deep sequencing were selected based on availability.

To note about this clone: Its binding antigen is unknown. Base quality data are lacking; no much larger clone is found one base away.

The clonotype was recovered from a woman in her 50s with glioma. Recombination joined TRBV9 with TRBJ2-6, with the D gene not confidently named. Sequencing was performed on PBMCs, taken from a glioma patient whose treatment included an IDH1 peptide vaccine. The nucleotide sequence reads as follows: TGTGCCAGCAGCGTTAACCCTGGGGCCAACGTCCTGACTTTC. Its protein product is CASSVNPGANVLTF.